The 26 T cell receptor beta chains below were found in one sample sequenced in a study of OX40 agonist ivuxolimab in advanced cancers. Some clones are missing from TCRdb's copy, which holds only in-frame ones; the method was immunoSEQ multiplex PCR. The table lists almost 70,000 clones, roughly 89% of them singletons. This specimen consisted of CD4+ or CD8+ T cells sorted from blood, obtained in a trial of the OX40 agonist ivuxolimab. These receptors all come from an adult with an advanced solid tumor such as melanoma, head and neck, liver or kidney cancer.

J is TRBJ1-6 and V is TRBV14; D gene unclear. This CDR3 is 14 amino acids long. Germline CDR1 reads SGHDN; CDR2 reads FVKESK. Trimming took 4 bases from V and 2 from J, leaving 6 bases between them. The CDR3 sequence: CASSLYTYNSPLHF. The CDR3 DNA reads TGTGCCAGCAGCCTTTACACCTATAATTCACCCCTCCACTTT.

The J gene is TRBJ1-3, the V gene TRBV10-3, with a tentative D call TRBD1 (6 bases). V gave up 6 bases and J gave up 3 bases, with 18 bases separating them. The length of the CDR3 is 16 residues. Germline V gene lookup returns CDR1 ENHRY and CDR2 SYGVKD. CDR3 sequence reads: CAISQTGLDGGNTIYF. Here the CDR3 DNA reads TGTGCCATCAGCCAGACAGGCCTAGATGGTGGAAACACCATATATTTT.

This clone was found a few times. V gene TRBV7-2 combines with J gene TRBJ2-1; 10 bases agree with TRBD2. V lost 5 bases, J lost 7 bases, and 14 bases stayed unmatched. This CDR3 is built from 17 residues. Per germline, CDR1 SGHTA and CDR2 FQGNSA. The CDR3 sequence: CASSRRLWTSGSNEQFF. DNA for the CDR3: TGTGCCAGCAGCCGAAGGCTGTGGACTAGCGGAAGTAATGAGCAGTTCTTC.

The CDR3 region is CASSPMGYSQETQYF. The CDR3 region has the DNA TGTGCCAGCAGCCCAATGGGGTATAGCCAAGAGACCCAGTACTTC. This rearrangement joins TRBV7-9 to TRBJ2-5; the D is unclear. Trimming left V 5 bases short and J 1 base short, with 14 bases between. CDR1 and CDR2 from the germline V gene are SEHNR and FQNEAQ (reference sequence). CDR3 length: 15 residues.

The chain couples TRBV4-3 to TRBJ1-1, with a possible D match to TRBD1 (5 bases). Per the germline V gene, CDR1 is LGHNA and CDR2 is YSLEER. V lost 5 bases and J lost 6, with 13 bases in between. The CDR3 is made up of 13 amino acids. The CDR3 DNA is TGCGCCAGCAGCGCCCGAGGGGAGGCTGAAGCTTTCTTT. Translation: CASSARGEAEAFF.

This clone was seen a single time. The V gene is TRBV5-4, the J gene TRBJ2-7; D might be TRBD1 (8 bases). The CDR3 runs to 14 residues. Trimming stripped 7 bases from V and 5 bases from J, with 19 bases between. Germline lookup yields CDR1 SGHNT and CDR2 YYREEE (reference sequence). The CDR3 DNA reads TGTGCCAGCCGCCGGGCAGCGGGACAGGACGAGCAGTACTTC. This sequence encodes CASRRAAGQDEQYF.

The rearrangement links TRBV18 to TRBJ1-1; tentatively, D is TRBD1 (5 bases). Between the trimmed V and J ends, which lost 3 bases and 5 bases, there was a span of 19 bases. This CDR3 has 16 residues. CDR1 and CDR2 from the germline V gene are KGHSH and LQKENI. CDR3: CASSPNIPGKGTEAFF. CDR3 nucleotides: TGTGCCAGCTCACCCAATATCCCAGGGAAGGGTACTGAAGCTTTCTTT.

In the case of this clone: A junction end diverges from the germline sequence, so it may reflect a read error. The chain uses TRBV5-8 and TRBJ1-2, with 10 nucleotides matching TRBD1. The CDR3 is made up of 14 amino acids. Germline loops: CDR1 SGHTS, CDR2 YDEGEE. The CDR3 bases are TGTGCCAGCAGCCAACCCGGGACAGGGGCCCCCGAGCCCTTC. It is translated as CASSQPGTGAPEPF.

This chain joins TRBV5-8 and TRBJ1-1; 8 positions match TRBD1. The V gene end was trimmed by 3 bases and the J gene end by 0 bases; junction bases not matched to a gene: 10. Looked up from germline, CDR1 is SGHTS and CDR2 is YDEGEE. The CDR3 has 17 amino acids. For the CDR3, the DNA is TGTGCCAGCAGCTGGGTCCAGGGGGCTGTGCTGAACACTGAAGCTTTCTTT. Translation: CASSWVQGAVLNTEAFF.

This chain links TRBV11-3 with TRBJ1-1, with TRBD1 matching over 8 bases. Germline V gene data show CDR1 as SGHNT and CDR2 as YENEEA. This CDR3 is built from 16 residues. With 3 bases clipped from V and 6 bases from J, the junction kept 12 bases outside the gene matches. This chain's CDR3 is CASSFPSGTGSPEAFF. CDR3 in DNA: TGTGCCAGCAGCTTCCCGTCCGGGACAGGCTCCCCTGAAGCTTTCTTT. The full variable domain, rest sourced from reference TRBV11-3 and TRBJ1-1, is EAGVVQSPRYKIIEKKQPVAFWCNPISGHNTLYWYLQNLGQGPELLIRYENEEAVDDSQLPKDRFSAERLKGVDSTLKIQPAELGDSAVYLCASSFPSGTGSPEAFFGQGTRLTVV.

There are a few counts of this clone. The V call is TRBV7-2, the J call TRBJ2-5; no definite D call. Per germline, CDR1 SGHTA and CDR2 FQGNSA. Trimming stripped 5 bases from V and 4 bases from J, with 20 bases between. The CDR3 runs to 16 residues. The CDR3 loop is CASSPQARPIGETQYF. Written as DNA, the CDR3 is TGTGCCAGCAGCCCCCAAGCCCGTCCAATAGGAGAGACCCAGTACTTC.

The V call is TRBV9, the J call TRBJ2-5; D perhaps matches TRBD2 (5 bases). The CDR3 is 14 amino acids. The germline gives CDR1 SGDLS, CDR2 YYNGEE. Trimming pared 1 base from V and 2 bases from J, leaving 9 bases between. CDR3 coding DNA: TGTGCCAGCAGCGTAAGTTCGGGGCAAGAGACCCAGTACTTC. Translation: CASSVSSGQETQYF.

This chain uses TRBV18 with TRBJ1-5; D unclear. V was trimmed by 2 bases and J by 5 bases, leaving 7 bases between them. This CDR3 has 13 residues. CDR1 KGHSH and CDR2 LQKENI come from the germline V gene. This chain's CDR3 is CASSPDQDQPQHF. In DNA, the CDR3 is TGTGCCAGCTCACCAGATCAAGATCAGCCCCAGCATTTT.

This clone has more than one count but fewer than ten. The genes are TRBV5-1 and TRBJ1-6; D not resolved. V lost 0 bases and J 5 bases, leaving 6 bases between the germline ends. Germline V gene lookup returns CDR1 SGHRS and CDR2 YFSETQ. The CDR3 runs 14 residues. In DNA, the CDR3 is TGCGCCAGCAGCTTGGCGGGAGATAATTCACCCCTCCACTTT. Its translation: CASSLAGDNSPLHF.

This clone was picked up a small number of times. The rearrangement uses TRBV5-6 and TRBJ1-5, with D perhaps TRBD1 (6 bases). V was trimmed by 0 bases and J by 3 bases, leaving 7 bases between them. The CDR3 spans 14 residues. The germline CDR1 and CDR2 sequences are SGHDT and YYEEEE. For the CDR3, the DNA is TGTGCCAGCAGCTTGGCAGGGGTCAATCAGCCCCAGCATTTT. Protein sequence: CASSLAGVNQPQHF.

The gene calls are TRBV28 and TRBJ1-1; D is undetermined. CDR1 and CDR2 from the germline V gene are MDHEN and SYDVKM. The germline V and J ends were trimmed by 11 bases and 0 bases, with 13 bases remaining between them. The CDR3 contains 13 residues. This CDR3 is CAHTDPMNTEAFF. CDR3 nucleotide sequence: TGTGCCCATACTGACCCCATGAACACTGAAGCTTTCTTT.

The chain combines TRBV28 with TRBJ1-5, with D maybe TRBD1 (6 bases). V lost 5 bases and J lost 7, with 15 bases in between. From germline, CDR1 is MDHEN and CDR2 SYDVKM. The CDR3 spans 14 residues. The CDR3 loop reads CASSTIQGVQPQHF. DNA for the CDR3: TGTGCCAGCAGTACTATACAGGGAGTCCAGCCCCAGCATTTT.

The rearrangement joins TRBV5-6 to TRBJ2-2; D ambiguous. This CDR3 has 14 amino acids. V was cut by 4 bases and J by 1 base, with 8 bases left in between. CDR1 is SGHDT and CDR2 is YYEEEE in the germline V gene. DNA for the CDR3: TGTGCCAGCAGCCCCGAATTGAACACCGGGGAGCTGTTTTTT. This translates into CASSPELNTGELFF.

The V gene is TRBV27, the J gene TRBJ2-3, with 8 bases that match TRBD2. CDR3 length equals 15 residues. From germline, CDR1 is MNHEY and CDR2 SMNVEV (reference sequence). The V segment lost 6 bases and the J segment 5 bases; nucleotides outside the gene matches: 10. The CDR3 DNA sequence: TGTGCCAGCAGCCCACCTGGACTAGCCGGAGATACGCAGTATTTT. Encoded protein: CASSPPGLAGDTQYF.

The chain couples TRBV30 to TRBJ1-6; D is uncertain. CDR1 GTSNPN and CDR2 SVGIG come from the germline V gene (reference sequence). V gave up 2 bases and J gave up 1 base, with 6 bases separating them. The CDR3 sequence is 14 residues long. DNA of the CDR3: TGTGCCTGGAGTCCCGGGTCCTATAATTCACCCCTCCACTTT. Protein product: CAWSPGSYNSPLHF.

The gene calls are TRBV6-5 and TRBJ1-5; D unclear. Trimming left V 2 bases short and J 11 bases short, with 13 bases between. Germline-derived CDR1 and CDR2 are MNHEY and SVGAGI. This CDR3 has 13 amino acids. This CDR3 reads CASSYGLGSSQHF. CDR3 nucleotide sequence: TGTGCCAGCAGTTACGGATTAGGGTCCTCCCAGCATTTT.

The chain joins TRBV7-3 to TRBJ2-2; 8 positions agree with TRBD1. CDR3 length equals 15 residues. With 3 bases clipped from V and 5 bases from J, the junction kept 5 bases outside the gene matches. Per germline, CDR1 SGHTA and CDR2 FQGTGA. The CDR3: CASSFTGGRTGELFF. The CDR3 nucleotides read TGTGCCAGCAGCTTTACAGGGGGTAGGACCGGGGAGCTGTTTTTT.

This chain connects TRBV21-1 to TRBJ1-6; TRBD1, the D gene given by the table, was not confirmed from the DNA. TRBV21-1 constitutes a pseudogene. This CDR3 contains 19 residues. This CDR3 is CASSKKGQGESSYNSPLHF. The CDR3 DNA sequence: TGTGCCAGCAGCAAAAAGGGACAGGGAGAAAGCTCCTATAATTCACCCCTCCACTTT.

The rearrangement uses TRBV5-1 and TRBJ1-1; weak D call: TRBD1 (5 bases). V shed 0 bases and J shed 4 bases, with 13 bases lying between them. This CDR3 is 15 amino acids long. In germline, CDR1 is SGHRS, CDR2 YFSETQ. The CDR3 DNA reads TGCGCCAGCAGCTTGGCCGCGGGGCGGGTCACTGAAGCTTTCTTT. This codes for CASSLAAGRVTEAFF.

The chain is built from TRBV4-1 and TRBJ2-1; D could derive from TRBD1 or TRBD2 (10 bases each). Germline loops: CDR1 MGHRA, CDR2 YSYEKL. V was pared by 5 bases and J by 8 bases, with 22 bases between. This CDR3 comprises 16 residues. The CDR3 DNA reads as TGCGCCAGCAGCTTTCGGACAGGGGGGACTAGCGATGAGCAGTTCTTC. As protein: CASSFRTGGTSDEQFF.

The gene calls are TRBV4-3 and TRBJ1-1; unclear D gene. This CDR3 comprises 14 residues. Germline CDR1 is LGHNA and CDR2 is YSLEER. Trimming took 4 bases from V and 1 from J, leaving 10 bases between them. The CDR3 DNA sequence: TGCGCCAGCAGCCCCCTCCCCCCGAACACTGAAGCTTTCTTT. Translation gives CASSPLPPNTEAFF.